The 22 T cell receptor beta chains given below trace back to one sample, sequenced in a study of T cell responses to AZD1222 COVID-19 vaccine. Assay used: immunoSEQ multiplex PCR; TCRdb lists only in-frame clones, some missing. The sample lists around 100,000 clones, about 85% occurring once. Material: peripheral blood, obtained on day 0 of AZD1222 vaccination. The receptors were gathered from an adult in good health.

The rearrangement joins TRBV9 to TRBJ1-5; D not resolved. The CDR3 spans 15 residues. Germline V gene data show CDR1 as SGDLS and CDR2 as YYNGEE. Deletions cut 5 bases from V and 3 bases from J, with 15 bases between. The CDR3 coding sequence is TGTGCCAGCAGTCCAATGGCCGGGCCCAATCAGCCCCAGCATTTT. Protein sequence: CASSPMAGPNQPQHF.

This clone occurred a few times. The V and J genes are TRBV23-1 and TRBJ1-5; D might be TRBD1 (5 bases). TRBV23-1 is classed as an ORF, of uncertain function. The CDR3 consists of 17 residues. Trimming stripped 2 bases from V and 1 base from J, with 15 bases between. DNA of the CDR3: TGCGCCAGCAGTCAAAGGGCCAACGGGGGAAGCAATCAGCCCCAGCATTTT. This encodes CASSQRANGGSNQPQHF.

The CDR3 DNA follows: TGTGCCTGGAGTGTACCGGTGAACACTGAAGCTTTCTTT. Translation gives CAWSVPVNTEAFF. V is TRBV30 and J is TRBJ1-1; D is unresolved. The germline gives CDR1 GTSNPN, CDR2 SVGIG (reference sequence). Trimming cost V 0 bases and J 0 bases, with 5 bases left between them. The CDR3 length is 13 residues. The full variable domain, with the rest looked up from reference TRBV30 and TRBJ1-1, is SQTIHQWPATLVQPVGSPLSLECTVEGTSNPNLYWYRQAAGRGLQLLFYSVGIGQISSEVPQNLSASRPQDRQFILSSKKLLLSDSGFYLCAWSVPVNTEAFFGQGTRLTVV.

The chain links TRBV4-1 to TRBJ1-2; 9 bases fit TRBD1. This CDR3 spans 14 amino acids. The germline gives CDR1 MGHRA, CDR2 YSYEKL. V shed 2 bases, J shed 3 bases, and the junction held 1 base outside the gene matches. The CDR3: CASSQRDRDYGYTF. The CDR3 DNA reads TGCGCCAGCAGCCAACGGGACAGGGACTATGGCTACACCTTC.

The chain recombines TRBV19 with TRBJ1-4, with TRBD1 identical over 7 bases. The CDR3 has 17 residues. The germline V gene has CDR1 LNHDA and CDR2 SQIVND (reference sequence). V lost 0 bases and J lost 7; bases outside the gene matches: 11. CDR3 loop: CASSIERSTGYGEKLFF. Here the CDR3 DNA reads TGTGCCAGTAGTATAGAGAGGTCGACAGGGTACGGTGAAAAACTGTTTTTT.

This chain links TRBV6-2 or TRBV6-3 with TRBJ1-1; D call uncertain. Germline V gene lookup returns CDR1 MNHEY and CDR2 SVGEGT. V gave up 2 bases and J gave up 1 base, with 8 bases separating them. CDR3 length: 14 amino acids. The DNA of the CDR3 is TGTGCCAGCAGTTACAGGGCTCAGAACACTGAAGCTTTCTTT. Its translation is CASSYRAQNTEAFF.

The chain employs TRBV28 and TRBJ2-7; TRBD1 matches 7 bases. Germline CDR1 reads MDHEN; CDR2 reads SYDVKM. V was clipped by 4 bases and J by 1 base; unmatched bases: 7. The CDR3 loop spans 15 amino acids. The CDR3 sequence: CASSSAGTDSYEQYF. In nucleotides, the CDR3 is TGTGCCAGCAGTTCCGCAGGGACAGATTCCTACGAGCAGTACTTC.

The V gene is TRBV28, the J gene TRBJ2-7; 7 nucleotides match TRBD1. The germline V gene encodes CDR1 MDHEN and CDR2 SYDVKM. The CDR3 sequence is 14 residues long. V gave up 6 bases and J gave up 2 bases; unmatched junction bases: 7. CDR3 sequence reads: CASSPGTVPYEQYF. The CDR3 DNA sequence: TGTGCCAGCAGCCCCGGGACAGTACCCTACGAGCAGTACTTC.

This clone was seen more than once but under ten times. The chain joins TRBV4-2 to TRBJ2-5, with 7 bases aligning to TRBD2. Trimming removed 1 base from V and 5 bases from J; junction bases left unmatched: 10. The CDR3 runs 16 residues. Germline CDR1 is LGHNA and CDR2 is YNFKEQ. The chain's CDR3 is CASSQGNGGGLETQYF. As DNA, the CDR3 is TGTGCCAGCAGCCAAGGGAATGGGGGAGGGCTGGAGACCCAGTACTTC.

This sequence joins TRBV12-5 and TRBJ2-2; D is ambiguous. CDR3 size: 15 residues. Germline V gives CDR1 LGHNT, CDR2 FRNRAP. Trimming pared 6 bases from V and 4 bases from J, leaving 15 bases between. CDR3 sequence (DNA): TGTGCTAGTGGCCCCGCGGCTGAATTCACCGGGGAGCTGTTTTTT. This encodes CASGPAAEFTGELFF.

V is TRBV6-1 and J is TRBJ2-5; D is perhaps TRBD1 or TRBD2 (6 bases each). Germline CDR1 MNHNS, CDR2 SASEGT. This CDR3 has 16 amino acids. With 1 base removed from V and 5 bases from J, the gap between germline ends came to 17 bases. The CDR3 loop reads CASSEETGGAWETQYF. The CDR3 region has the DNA TGTGCCAGCAGTGAAGAGACCGGGGGCGCATGGGAGACCCAGTACTTC.

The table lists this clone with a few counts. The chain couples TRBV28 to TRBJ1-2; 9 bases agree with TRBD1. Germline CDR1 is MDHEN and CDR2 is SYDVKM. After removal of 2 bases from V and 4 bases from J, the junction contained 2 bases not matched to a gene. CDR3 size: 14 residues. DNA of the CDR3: TGTGCCAGCAGTTTAACAGGGGGCCCCTATGGCTACACCTTC. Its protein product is CASSLTGGPYGYTF.

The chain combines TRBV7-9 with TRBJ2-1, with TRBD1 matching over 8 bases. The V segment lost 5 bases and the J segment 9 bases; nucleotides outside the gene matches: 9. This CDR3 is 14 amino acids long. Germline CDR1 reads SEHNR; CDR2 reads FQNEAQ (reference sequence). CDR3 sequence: CASSTRQGQGEQFF. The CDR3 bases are TGTGCCAGCAGCACCCGACAGGGGCAGGGTGAGCAGTTCTTC.

CDR3 DNA: TGTGCCAGCGTCCCCCAGGGCTCCTACAATGAGCAGTTCTTC. Translating gives CASVPQGSYNEQFF. This chain uses TRBV2 with TRBJ2-1; TRBD1 might be the D (5 bases). Looked up from germline, CDR1 is SNHLY and CDR2 is FYNNEI. CDR3 length equals 14 residues. V lost 8 bases to trimming and J lost 0 bases, with 11 bases between them.

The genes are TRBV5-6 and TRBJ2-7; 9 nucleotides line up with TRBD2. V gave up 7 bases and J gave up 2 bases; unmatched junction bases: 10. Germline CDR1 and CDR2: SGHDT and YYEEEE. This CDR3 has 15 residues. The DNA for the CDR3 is TGTGCCAGCGGCGGGAGCGGGAGGCCCACCTACGAGCAGTACTTC. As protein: CASGGSGRPTYEQYF.

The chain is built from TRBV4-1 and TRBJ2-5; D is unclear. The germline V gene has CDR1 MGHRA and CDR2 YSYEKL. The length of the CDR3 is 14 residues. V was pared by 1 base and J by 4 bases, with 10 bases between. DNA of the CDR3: TGCGCCAGCAGCCAAGGGGCAGGCCCAGAGACCCAGTACTTC. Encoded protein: CASSQGAGPETQYF.

The CDR3 reads CSASERPVNTEAFF. CDR3 in DNA: TGCAGTGCTAGTGAAAGACCGGTGAACACTGAAGCTTTCTTT. The chain couples TRBV20-1 to TRBJ1-1; D is ambiguous. Trimming cost V 3 bases and J 0 bases, with 11 bases left between them. CDR3 size: 14 residues. Looked up from germline, CDR1 is DFQATT and CDR2 is SNEGSKA (reference sequence).

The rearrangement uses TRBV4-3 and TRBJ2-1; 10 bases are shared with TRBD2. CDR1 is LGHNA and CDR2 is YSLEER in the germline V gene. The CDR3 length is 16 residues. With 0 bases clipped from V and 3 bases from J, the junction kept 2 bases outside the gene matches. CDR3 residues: CASSQDVAGGYNEQFF. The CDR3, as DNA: TGCGCCAGCAGCCAAGATGTAGCGGGAGGCTACAATGAGCAGTTCTTC.

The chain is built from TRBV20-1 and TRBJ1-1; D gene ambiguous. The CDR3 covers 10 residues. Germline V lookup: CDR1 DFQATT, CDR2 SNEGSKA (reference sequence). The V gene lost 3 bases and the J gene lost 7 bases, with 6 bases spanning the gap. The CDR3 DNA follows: TGCAGTGCTAGTAGGTTTGAAGCTTTCTTT. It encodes CSASRFEAFF.

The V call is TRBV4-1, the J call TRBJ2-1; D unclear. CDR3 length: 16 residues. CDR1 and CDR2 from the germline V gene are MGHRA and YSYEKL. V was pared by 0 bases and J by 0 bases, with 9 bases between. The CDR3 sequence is CASSQEGSSSYNEQFF. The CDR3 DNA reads TGCGCCAGCAGCCAAGAAGGCTCGAGCTCCTACAATGAGCAGTTCTTC.

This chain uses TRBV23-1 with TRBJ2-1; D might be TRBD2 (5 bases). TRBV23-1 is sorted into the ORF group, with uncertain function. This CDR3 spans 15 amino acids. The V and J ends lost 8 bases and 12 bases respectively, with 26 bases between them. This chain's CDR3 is CASSVLAIATGSQFF. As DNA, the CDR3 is TGCGCCAGCTCTGTACTTGCGATTGCTACGGGGTCGCAGTTCTTC.

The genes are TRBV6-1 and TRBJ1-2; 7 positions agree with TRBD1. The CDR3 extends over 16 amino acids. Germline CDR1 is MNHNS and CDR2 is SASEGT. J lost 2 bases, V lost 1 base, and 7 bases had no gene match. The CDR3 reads CASSEGSAGGNYGYTF. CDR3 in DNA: TGTGCCAGCAGTGAAGGGTCGGCAGGGGGAAACTATGGCTACACCTTC.